A single sample gave rise to the 18 T cell receptor beta chains below, sequenced in a study of control samples from healthy donors and cancer patients. Data came from immunoSEQ multiplex PCR; TCRdb stores just in-frame clones and leaves some out. Of some 100,000 clones listed, 86% are singletons. The specimen was blood. These receptors were taken from a woman aged 45 to 65 in good health.

The V call is TRBV5-1, the J call TRBJ2-1; possibly TRBD1 or TRBD2 for D (5 bases each). Trimming cost V 2 bases and J 0 bases, with 12 bases left between them. The germline V gene has CDR1 SGHRS and CDR2 YFSETQ. There are 16 residues in the CDR3. CDR3 coding DNA: TGCGCCAGCAGCTTAGGGACGGATAGCTCCTACAATGAGCAGTTCTTC. Translated: CASSLGTDSSYNEQFF.

The rearrangement links TRBV3-1 (or the pseudogene TRBV3-2) to TRBJ1-1; D gene uncertain. CDR3 size: 12 residues. Germline V gene lookup returns CDR1 LGHDT and CDR2 YNNKEL (reference sequence). Deletions cut 1 base from V and 11 bases from J, with 11 bases between. The DNA for the CDR3 is TGTGCCAGCAGCCAAGGGGCGGTTTCCGCTTTCTTT. It encodes CASSQGAVSAFF.

This clone has only one observation. CDR3 DNA sequence: TGTGCCATCAGTGACGGCAGGGGGAGGATGCCCCAGCATTTT. The encoded protein is CAISDGRGRMPQHF. The gene calls are TRBV10-3 and TRBJ1-5, with 7 nucleotides matching TRBD1. CDR1 and CDR2 (germline): ENHRY, SYGVKD. There are 14 residues in the CDR3. With 3 bases clipped from V and 9 bases from J, the junction kept 8 bases outside the gene matches.

V is TRBV4-1 and J is TRBJ2-3, with TRBD2 matching 15 bases. V gave up 0 bases and J gave up 2 bases; unmatched junction bases: 6. This CDR3 spans 19 amino acids. Germline V gene data show CDR1 as MGHRA and CDR2 as YSYEKL. Here the CDR3 DNA reads TGCGCCAGCAGCCAAGACAGGGGGACTAGCGGGAGGACCACAGATACGCAGTATTTT. The encoded protein is CASSQDRGTSGRTTDTQYF.

The chain is built from TRBV27 and TRBJ1-5; D is unclear. The CDR3 runs 14 residues. From germline, CDR1 is MNHEY and CDR2 SMNVEV (reference sequence). V lost 5 bases to trimming and J lost 2 bases, with 10 bases between them. This chain's CDR3 is CASSGGYGNQPQHF. The CDR3 DNA reads as TGTGCCAGCAGTGGCGGGTATGGCAATCAGCCCCAGCATTTT.

The chain combines TRBV6-2 or TRBV6-3 with TRBJ2-7; TRBD2 matches 13 bases. Losses at the gene ends were 4 bases for V and 0 bases for J; bases not matched to a gene: 12. Per germline, CDR1 MNHEY and CDR2 SVGEGT. The CDR3 runs to 19 residues. The CDR3 nucleotides are TGTGCCAGCAGTTCCTTACGGACTAGCGGGGGAAAAAGCTCCTACGAGCAGTACTTC. Amino acids: CASSSLRTSGGKSSYEQYF.

The chain joins TRBV5-8 to TRBJ2-3; D is unclear. The ends were cut back, 0 bases at V and 6 bases at J, with 11 bases in the middle. From germline, CDR1 is SGHTS and CDR2 YDEGEE. CDR3 length equals 14 residues. The CDR3 sequence: CASSLAADRDTQYF. CDR3 bases: TGTGCCAGCAGCTTGGCCGCGGATAGGGATACGCAGTATTTT.

This chain links TRBV11-2 with TRBJ1-1; TRBD1 is a possible D gene (5 bases). This CDR3 has 13 amino acids. CDR1 and CDR2 (germline): SGHAT, FQNNGV. V was cut by 5 bases and J by 5 bases, with 12 bases left in between. CDR3: CASSRSGGTEAFF. The CDR3 DNA follows: TGTGCCAGCAGCCGTTCCGGGGGAACTGAAGCTTTCTTT. The full variable domain, its missing parts supplied by reference TRBV11-2 and TRBJ1-1, is EAGVAQSPRYKIIEKRQSVAFWCNPISGHATLYWYQQILGQGPKLLIQFQNNGVVDDSQLPKDRFSAERLKGVDSTLKIQPAKLEDSAVYLCASSRSGGTEAFFGQGTRLTVV.

The chain recombines TRBV3-1 (or the pseudogene TRBV3-2) with TRBJ1-1, with 8 bases lining up with TRBD1. CDR3 length: 15 residues. Trimming cost V 4 bases and J 4 bases; bases outside gene matches: 8. The germline gives CDR1 LGHDT, CDR2 YNNKEL (reference sequence). CDR3 in amino acids: CASSLATGGVTEAFF. Written as DNA, the CDR3 is TGTGCCAGCAGCCTCGCAACAGGGGGAGTCACTGAAGCTTTCTTT.

The gene calls are TRBV27 and TRBJ1-2; D is perhaps TRBD1 (5 bases). The CDR3 totals 14 residues. V lost 3 bases to trimming and J lost 7 bases, with 15 bases between them. Germline V CDR1 and CDR2: MNHEY, SMNVEV (reference sequence). The CDR3 is CASSFIGGYRGYTF. The CDR3 nucleotides read TGTGCCAGCAGTTTCATTGGGGGTTATCGTGGCTACACCTTC.

Concerning this clone itself: At one of its ends the junction is not consistent with the germline gene, which may arise from a read error. The chain uses TRBV18 and TRBJ1-1; TRBD1 agrees at 9 bases. The CDR3 length is 16 residues. Germline V lookup: CDR1 KGHSH, CDR2 LQKENI. As DNA, the CDR3 is TGTGCCAGCTCCCCACAGGGGGCGGGAATGAACACTGAAGCTTTCTTT. This sequence encodes CASSPQGAGMNTEAFF.

The V call is TRBV7-2, the J call TRBJ1-2, with D unresolved. The germline V and J ends were trimmed by 5 bases and 6 bases, with 16 bases remaining between them. This CDR3 spans 14 amino acids. Germline CDR1 is SGHTA and CDR2 is FQGNSA. CDR3 DNA sequence: TGTGCCAGCAGCCCCGAGAGGTCAGGTCATGGCTACACCTTC. Amino acids: CASSPERSGHGYTF.

V gene TRBV5-1 combines with J gene TRBJ2-1; D call uncertain. Looked up from germline, CDR1 is SGHRS and CDR2 is YFSETQ. V was shortened by 0 bases and J by 3 bases, with 4 bases between the two germline ends. This CDR3 region has 13 residues. This chain's CDR3 is CASSLDVYNEQFF. The CDR3 DNA reads TGCGCCAGCAGCTTGGACGTCTACAATGAGCAGTTCTTC.

In its sample, this clone was seen once. This chain links TRBV12-3 or TRBV12-4 with TRBJ1-2, with a weak D call TRBD1 (5 bases). V lost 3 bases to trimming and J lost 8 bases, with 13 bases between them. The CDR3 loop spans 13 amino acids. The CDR3: CASSLGLAGGYTF. CDR3 nucleotide sequence: TGTGCCAGCAGTTTGGGACTGGCGGGAGGCTACACCTTC.

This chain connects TRBV23-1 to TRBJ2-7; 8 bases map to TRBD1. TRBV23-1 is noted as an ORF with a role that remains uncertain. The CDR3 runs 16 residues. After removal of 4 bases from V and 0 bases from J, the junction contained 8 bases not matched to a gene. The chain's CDR3 is CASSRRDRSLSYEQYF. The CDR3 DNA reads TGCGCCAGCAGTCGTCGGGACAGGAGTCTCTCCTACGAGCAGTACTTC.

CDR3 amino acids: CASSAERGFGEKLFF. The CDR3 nucleotides are TGTGCCAGCAGCGCCGAGAGGGGGTTCGGTGAAAAACTGTTTTTT. The rearrangement links TRBV9 to TRBJ1-4; D may be TRBD1 (6 bases). There are 15 residues in the CDR3. Trimming removed 3 bases from V and 7 bases from J, with 16 bases in between. CDR1 and CDR2 from the germline V gene are SGDLS and YYNGEE.

The chain employs TRBV18 and TRBJ1-5; D gene ambiguous. The CDR3 is made up of 16 amino acids. Per germline, CDR1 KGHSH and CDR2 LQKENI. V was trimmed by 3 bases and J by 5 bases, leaving 17 bases between them. In DNA, the CDR3 is TGTGCCAGCTCACCGCCAGGACTAGGGTCGGATCAGCCCCAGCATTTT. Residues: CASSPPGLGSDQPQHF.

This chain joins TRBV10-3 and TRBJ1-2, with D uncertain. The CDR3 is made up of 13 amino acids. The germline gives CDR1 ENHRY, CDR2 SYGVKD. The V end lost 0 bases, the J end lost 7 bases, and 9 bases lay between the germline ends. The CDR3 DNA sequence: TGTGCCATCAGTGAGTCAGGGATCGGTGGCTACACCTTC. Protein product: CAISESGIGGYTF.